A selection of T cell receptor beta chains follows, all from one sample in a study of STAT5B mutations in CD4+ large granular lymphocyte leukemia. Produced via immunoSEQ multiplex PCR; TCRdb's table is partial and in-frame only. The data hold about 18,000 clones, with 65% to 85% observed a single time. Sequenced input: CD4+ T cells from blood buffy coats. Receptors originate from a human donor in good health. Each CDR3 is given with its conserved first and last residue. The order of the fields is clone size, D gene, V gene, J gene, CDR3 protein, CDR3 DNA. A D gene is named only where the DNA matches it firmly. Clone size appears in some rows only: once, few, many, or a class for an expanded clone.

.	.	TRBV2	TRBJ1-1	CASNQGTMNTEAFF	TGTGCCAGCAACCAGGGGACAATGAACACTGAAGCTTTCTTT
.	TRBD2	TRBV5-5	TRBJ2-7	CASSLGLAGGGSYDEQYF	TGTGCCAGCAGCTTGGGGCTAGCGGGAGGGGGTTCTTACGACGAGCAGTACTTC
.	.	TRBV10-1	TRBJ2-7	CASSESTLEQYF	TGCGCCAGCAGTGAGTCGACCCTCGAGCAGTACTTC
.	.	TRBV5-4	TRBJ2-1	CASSPRAGYNEQFF	TGTGCCAGCAGCCCGCGGGCGGGGTACAATGAGCAGTTCTTC
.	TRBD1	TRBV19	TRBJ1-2	CASRDRANYGYTF	TGTGCCAGTAGAGACAGGGCTAACTATGGCTACACCTTC
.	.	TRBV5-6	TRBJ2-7	CASSGGDRSYEQYF	TGTGCCAGCAGCGGGGGCGACAGGTCCTACGAGCAGTACTTC
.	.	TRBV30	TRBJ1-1	CAWSVYGGTEAFF	TGTGCCTGGAGTGTCTATGGGGGGACTGAAGCTTTCTTT
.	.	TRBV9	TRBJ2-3	CASSAGDRRADTQYF	TGTGCCAGCAGCGCTGGGGACCGGAGGGCAGATACGCAGTATTTT
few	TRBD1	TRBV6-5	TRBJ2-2	CASTLDRGGTGELFF	TGTGCCAGCACCCTGGACAGGGGGGGGACCGGGGAGCTGTTTTTT
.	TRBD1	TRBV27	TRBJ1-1	CASILSGGINTEAFF	TGTGCCAGCATCCTTTCAGGGGGAATCAACACTGAAGCTTTCTTT
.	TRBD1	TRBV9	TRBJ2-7	CASSPRGTGPSYEQYF	TGTGCCAGCAGCCCCCGGGGGACAGGACCTTCCTACGAGCAGTACTTC
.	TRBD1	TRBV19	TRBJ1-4	CASRIPGGQLFF	TGTGCCAGTAGGATCCCAGGGGGGCAACTGTTTTTT
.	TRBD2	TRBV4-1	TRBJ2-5	CASSQATSGTPEQETQYF	TGCGCCAGCAGCCAAGCGACTAGCGGTACCCCGGAGCAAGAGACCCAGTACTTC
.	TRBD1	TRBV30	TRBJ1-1	CAWRTDRGTEAFF	TGTGCCTGGAGAACCGACAGGGGCACTGAAGCTTTCTTT
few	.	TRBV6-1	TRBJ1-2	CASRPSGYGYTF	TGTGCCAGCAGGCCCTCGGGGTATGGCTACACCTTC
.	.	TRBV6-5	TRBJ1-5	CASSRQRNSNQPQHF	TGTGCCAGCAGTCGACAGAGAAATAGCAATCAGCCCCAGCATTTT
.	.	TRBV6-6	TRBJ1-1	CASTLRVNTEAFF	TGTGCCAGCACCCTACGGGTGAACACTGAAGCTTTCTTT
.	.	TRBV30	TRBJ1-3	CAWSVPGGFSGNTIYF	TGTGCCTGGAGTGTACCCGGGGGATTCTCTGGAAACACCATATATTTT
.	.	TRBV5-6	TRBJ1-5	CASSLKGVGNQPQHF	TGTGCCAGCAGCCTGAAAGGGGTGGGCAATCAGCCCCAGCATTTT
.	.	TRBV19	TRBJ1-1	CASHRGMAVAEAFF	TGTGCCAGTCACCGGGGCATGGCCGTCGCTGAAGCTTTCTTT
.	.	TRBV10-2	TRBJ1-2	CASSEAYGYTF	TGCGCCAGCAGTGAGGCCTATGGCTACACCTTC
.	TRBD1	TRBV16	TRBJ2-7	CASSRLPGQSSYEQYF	TGTGCCAGCAGCCGCCTTCCGGGACAGAGTTCCTACGAGCAGTACTTC
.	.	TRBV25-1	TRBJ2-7	CASSGGTPYEQYF	TGTGCCAGCAGTGGAGGGACTCCCTACGAGCAGTACTTC
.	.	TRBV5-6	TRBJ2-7	CASSFNRQRSYEQYF	TGTGCCAGCAGCTTCAATCGGCAGCGTTCCTACGAGCAGTACTTC
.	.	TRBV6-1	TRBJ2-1	CASRDRNEQFF	TGTGCCAGCAGGGATAGGAATGAGCAGTTCTTC
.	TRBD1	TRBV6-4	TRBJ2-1	CASSPGQGAGDEQFF	TGTGCCAGCAGTCCGGGACAGGGGGCCGGGGATGAGCAGTTCTTC
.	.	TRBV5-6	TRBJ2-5	CASNPNRNLQETQYF	TGTGCCAGCAACCCTAACAGGAACCTCCAAGAGACCCAGTACTTC
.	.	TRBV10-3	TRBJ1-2	CAISEVNRGYTF	TGTGCCATCAGTGAGGTAAATCGGGGCTACACCTTC
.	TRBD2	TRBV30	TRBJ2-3	CAWSTSGSRPDTQYF	TGTGCCTGGTCGACTAGCGGGTCAAGGCCAGATACGCAGTATTTT
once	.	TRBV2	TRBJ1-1	CASSEVGGGKTEAFF	TGTGCCAGCAGTGAAGTGGGGGGCGGAAAAACTGAAGCTTTCTTT
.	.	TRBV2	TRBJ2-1	CASRKKLASSYNEQFF	TGTGCCAGCCGGAAGAAACTCGCCAGCTCCTACAATGAGCAGTTCTTC
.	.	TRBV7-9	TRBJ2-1	CASSLGRGWDEQFF	TGTGCCAGCAGCTTAGGGAGGGGTTGGGATGAGCAGTTCTTC
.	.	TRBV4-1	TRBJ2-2	CASSHQGPVGELFF	TGCGCCAGCAGCCATCAAGGACCGGTCGGGGAGCTGTTTTTT
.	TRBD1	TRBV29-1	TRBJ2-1	CSVTTTGGHEQFF	TGCAGCGTAACAACTACAGGGGGCCATGAGCAGTTCTTC
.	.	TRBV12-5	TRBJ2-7	CASGPGGRTYEQYF	TGTGCTAGTGGTCCCGGTGGGAGAACCTACGAGCAGTACTTC
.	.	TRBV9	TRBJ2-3	CASSPRGGGTSTDTQYF	TGTGCCAGCAGCCCGAGGGGGGGCGGTACTAGCACAGATACGCAGTATTTT
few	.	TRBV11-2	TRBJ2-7	CASSIGYEQYF	TGTGCCAGCAGCATAGGCTACGAGCAGTACTTC
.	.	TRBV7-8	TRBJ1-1	CASSLANREAFF	TGTGCCAGCAGCCTCGCGAATCGCGAAGCTTTCTTT
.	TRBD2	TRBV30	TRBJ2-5	CAWKLAGETQYF	TGTGCCTGGAAGCTAGCGGGAGAGACCCAGTACTTC
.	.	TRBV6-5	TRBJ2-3	CASMLVGSPDTQYF	TGTGCCAGTATGCTCGTCGGGAGCCCAGATACGCAGTATTTT
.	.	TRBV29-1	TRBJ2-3	CSVALKQVTDTQYF	TGCAGCGTTGCGTTGAAACAGGTAACAGATACGCAGTATTTT
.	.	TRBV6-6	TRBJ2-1	CASSYSRLGGNEQFF	TGTGCCAGCAGTTACTCCCGACTAGGTGGAAATGAGCAGTTCTTC
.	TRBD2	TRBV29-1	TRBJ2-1	CSARTSGNGNEQFF	TGCAGCGCTAGGACTAGCGGGAACGGCAATGAGCAGTTCTTC
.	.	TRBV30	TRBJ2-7	CAWSFQGGEQYF	TGTGCCTGGAGTTTCCAGGGGGGCGAGCAGTACTTC
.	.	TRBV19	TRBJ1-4	CASSPFTSLWDEKLFF	TGTGCCAGTAGTCCCTTCACAAGCCTCTGGGATGAAAAACTGTTTTTT
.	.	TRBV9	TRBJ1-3	CASSAGTLLNTIYF	TGTGCCAGCAGCGCCGGGACTCTACTGAACACCATATATTTT
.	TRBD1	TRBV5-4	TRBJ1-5	CASSSAPGQGGQPQHF	TGTGCCAGCAGCTCGGCCCCCGGACAGGGAGGGCAGCCCCAGCATTTT
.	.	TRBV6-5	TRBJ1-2	CASRNGYYGYTF	TGTGCCAGCAGGAACGGTTACTATGGCTACACCTTC